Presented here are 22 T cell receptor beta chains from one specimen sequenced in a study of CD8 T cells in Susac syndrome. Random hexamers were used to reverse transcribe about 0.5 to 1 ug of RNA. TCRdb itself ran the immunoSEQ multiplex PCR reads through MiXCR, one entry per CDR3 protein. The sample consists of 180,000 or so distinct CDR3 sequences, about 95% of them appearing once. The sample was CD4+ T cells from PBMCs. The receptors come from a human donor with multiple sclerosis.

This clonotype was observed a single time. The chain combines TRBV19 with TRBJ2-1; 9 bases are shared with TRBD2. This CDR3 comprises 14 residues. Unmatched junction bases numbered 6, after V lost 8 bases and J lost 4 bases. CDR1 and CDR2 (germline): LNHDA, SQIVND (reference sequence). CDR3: CASQRGARYNEQFF. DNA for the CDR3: TGTGCCAGTCAGCGGGGGGCCCGATACAATGAGCAGTTCTTC.

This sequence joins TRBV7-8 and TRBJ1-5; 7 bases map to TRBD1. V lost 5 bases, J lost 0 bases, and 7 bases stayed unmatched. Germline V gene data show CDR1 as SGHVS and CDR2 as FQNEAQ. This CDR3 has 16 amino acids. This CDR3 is CASSARDRYSNQPQHF. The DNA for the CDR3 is TGTGCCAGCAGCGCCCGGGACAGATATAGCAATCAGCCCCAGCATTTT.

CDR3 coding DNA: TGTGCCAGCAGCCAGATCAGCGGATACAATGAGCAGTTCTTC. Protein sequence: CASSQISGYNEQFF. This chain connects TRBV3-1 to TRBJ2-1, with D perhaps matching TRBD2 (5 bases). CDR1 and CDR2 from the germline V gene are LGHDT and YNNKEL (reference sequence). This CDR3 is 14 amino acids long. With 3 bases removed from V and 4 bases from J, the gap between germline ends came to 10 bases.

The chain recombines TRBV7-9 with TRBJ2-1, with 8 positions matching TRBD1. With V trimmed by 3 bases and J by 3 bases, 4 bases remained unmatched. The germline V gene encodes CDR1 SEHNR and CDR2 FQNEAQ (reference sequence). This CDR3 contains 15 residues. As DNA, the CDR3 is TGTGCCAGCAGCTTCGACAGGGGCCACTACAATGAGCAGTTCTTC. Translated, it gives CASSFDRGHYNEQFF. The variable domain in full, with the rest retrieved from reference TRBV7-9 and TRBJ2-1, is DTGVSQNPRHKITKRGQNVTFRCDPISEHNRLYWYRQTLGQGPEFLTYFQNEAQLEKSRLLSDRFSAERPKGSFSTLEIQRTEQGDSAMYLCASSFDRGHYNEQFFGPGTRLTVL.

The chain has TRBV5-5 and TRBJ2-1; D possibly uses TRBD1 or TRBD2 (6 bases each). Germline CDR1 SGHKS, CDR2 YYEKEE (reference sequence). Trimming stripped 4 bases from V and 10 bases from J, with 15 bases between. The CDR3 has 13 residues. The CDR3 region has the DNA TGTGCCAGCAGCCCGGAGGGGGGTATGGAGCAGTTCTTC. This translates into CASSPEGGMEQFF.

Here the CDR3 reads CASWGGIYGYTF. DNA of the CDR3: TGTGCCAGTTGGGGTGGGATCTATGGCTACACCTTC. The chain carries TRBV7-8 and TRBJ1-2; D is ambiguous. From germline, CDR1 is SGHVS and CDR2 FQNEAQ. The CDR3 has 12 residues. The V gene lost 9 bases and the J gene lost 4 bases, with 12 bases spanning the gap.

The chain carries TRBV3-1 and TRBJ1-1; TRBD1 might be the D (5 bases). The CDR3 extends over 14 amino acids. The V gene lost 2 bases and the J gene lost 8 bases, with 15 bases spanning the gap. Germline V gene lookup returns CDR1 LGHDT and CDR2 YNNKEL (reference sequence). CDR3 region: CASSQTGTVKEAFF. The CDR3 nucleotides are TGTGCCAGCAGCCAAACCGGGACGGTAAAAGAAGCTTTCTTT.

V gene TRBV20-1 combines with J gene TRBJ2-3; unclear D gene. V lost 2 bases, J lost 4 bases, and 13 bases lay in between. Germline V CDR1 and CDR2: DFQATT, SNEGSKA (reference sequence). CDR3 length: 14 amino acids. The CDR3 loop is CSARPGQLADTQYF. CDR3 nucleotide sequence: TGCAGTGCTAGACCGGGTCAGCTAGCAGATACGCAGTATTTT.

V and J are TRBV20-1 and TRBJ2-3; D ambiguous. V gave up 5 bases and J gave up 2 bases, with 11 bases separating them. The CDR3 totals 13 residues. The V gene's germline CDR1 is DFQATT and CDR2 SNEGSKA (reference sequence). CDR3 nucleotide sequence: TGCAGTGCTGAGCGTACCACCACAGATACGCAGTATTTT. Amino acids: CSAERTTTDTQYF.

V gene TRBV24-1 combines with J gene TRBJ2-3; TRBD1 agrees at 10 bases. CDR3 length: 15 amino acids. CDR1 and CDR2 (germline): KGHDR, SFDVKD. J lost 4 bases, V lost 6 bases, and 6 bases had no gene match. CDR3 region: CATSPGQGTADTQYF. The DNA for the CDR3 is TGTGCCACCAGTCCGGGACAGGGGACCGCAGATACGCAGTATTTT.

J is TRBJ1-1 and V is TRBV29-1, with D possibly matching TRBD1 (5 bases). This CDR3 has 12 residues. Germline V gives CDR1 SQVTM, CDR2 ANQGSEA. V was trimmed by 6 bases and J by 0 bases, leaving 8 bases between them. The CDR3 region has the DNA TGCAGCGTGGGGGTCATGAACACTGAAGCTTTCTTT. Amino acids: CSVGVMNTEAFF.

The CDR3 here is CARGLGEQYF. CDR3 DNA: TGTGCCAGGGGACTTGGCGAGCAGTACTTC. The gene calls are TRBV7-3 and TRBJ2-7, with D possibly TRBD2 on 6 matching bases. CDR1 SGHTA and CDR2 FQGTGA come from the germline V gene. The germline V and J ends were trimmed by 9 bases and 6 bases, with 9 bases remaining between them. The length of the CDR3 is 10 residues.

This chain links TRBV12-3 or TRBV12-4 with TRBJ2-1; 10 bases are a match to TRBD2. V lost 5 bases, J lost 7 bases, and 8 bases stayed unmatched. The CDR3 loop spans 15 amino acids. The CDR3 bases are TGTGCCAGCAGTCCTAGCGGGAGAGTCCGAAATGAGCAGTTCTTC. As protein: CASSPSGRVRNEQFF.

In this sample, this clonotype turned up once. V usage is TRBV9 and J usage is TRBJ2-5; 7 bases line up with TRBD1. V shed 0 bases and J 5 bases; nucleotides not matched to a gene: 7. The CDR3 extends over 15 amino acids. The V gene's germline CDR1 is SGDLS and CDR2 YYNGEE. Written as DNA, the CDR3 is TGTGCCAGCAGCGTAGTGGGGACAGTGGGGGAGACCCAGTACTTC. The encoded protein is CASSVVGTVGETQYF.

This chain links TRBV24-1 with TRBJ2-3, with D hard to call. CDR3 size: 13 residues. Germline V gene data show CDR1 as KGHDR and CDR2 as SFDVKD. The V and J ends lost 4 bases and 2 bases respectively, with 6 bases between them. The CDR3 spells CATSEHDTDTQYF. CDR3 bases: TGTGCCACCAGTGAGCATGACACAGATACGCAGTATTTT.

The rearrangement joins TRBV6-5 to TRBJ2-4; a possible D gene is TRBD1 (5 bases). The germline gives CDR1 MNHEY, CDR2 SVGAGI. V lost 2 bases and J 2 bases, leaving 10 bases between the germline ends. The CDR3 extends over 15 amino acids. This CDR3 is CASSYDSPTKNIQYF. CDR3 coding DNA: TGTGCCAGCAGTTACGACAGCCCGACCAAAAACATTCAGTACTTC.

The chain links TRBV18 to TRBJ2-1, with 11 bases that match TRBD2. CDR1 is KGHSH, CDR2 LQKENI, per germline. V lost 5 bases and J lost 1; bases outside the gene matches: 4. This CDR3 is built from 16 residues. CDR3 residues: CASSARLAGSYNEQFF. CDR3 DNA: TGTGCCAGCTCAGCCCGACTAGCGGGATCCTACAATGAGCAGTTCTTC. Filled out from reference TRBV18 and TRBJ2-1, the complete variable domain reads NAGVMQNPRHLVRRRGQEARLRCSPMKGHSHVYWYRQLPEEGLKFMVYLQKENIIDESGMPKERFSAEFPKEGPSILRIQQVVRGDSAAYFCASSARLAGSYNEQFFGPGTRLTVL.

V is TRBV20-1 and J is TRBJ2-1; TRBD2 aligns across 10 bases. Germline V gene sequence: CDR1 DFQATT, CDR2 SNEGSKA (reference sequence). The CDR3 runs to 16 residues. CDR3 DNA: TGCAGCGCCCGAGGGCTATTAGCGGGAGGTCGTAGTGAGCAGTTCTTC. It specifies CSARGLLAGGRSEQFF.

The CDR3 region has the DNA TGTGCCAGCAGCGTAGCCTGGCGTACTGAAGCTTTCTTT. Translation gives CASSVAWRTEAFF. V gene TRBV9 combines with J gene TRBJ1-1, with D hard to call. The length of the CDR3 is 13 residues. CDR1 is SGDLS, CDR2 YYNGEE, per germline. Between the trimmed V and J ends, which lost 0 bases and 5 bases, there was a span of 8 bases.

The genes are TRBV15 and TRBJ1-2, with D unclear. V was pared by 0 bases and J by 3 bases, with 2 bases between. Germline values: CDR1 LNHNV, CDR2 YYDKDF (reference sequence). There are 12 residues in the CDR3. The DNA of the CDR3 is TGTGCCACCAGCAGAGATGACTATGGCTACACCTTC. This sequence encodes CATSRDDYGYTF.

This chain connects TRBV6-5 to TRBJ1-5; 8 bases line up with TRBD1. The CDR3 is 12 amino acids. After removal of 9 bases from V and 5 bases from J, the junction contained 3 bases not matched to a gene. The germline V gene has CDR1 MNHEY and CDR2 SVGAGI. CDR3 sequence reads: CASGQGHQPQHF. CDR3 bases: TGTGCCAGTGGACAGGGTCATCAGCCCCAGCATTTT.

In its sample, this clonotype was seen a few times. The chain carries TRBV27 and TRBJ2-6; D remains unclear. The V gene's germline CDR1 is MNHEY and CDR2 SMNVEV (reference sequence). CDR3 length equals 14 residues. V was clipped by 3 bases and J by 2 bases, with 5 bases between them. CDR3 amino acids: CASSFTTGANVLTF. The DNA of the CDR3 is TGTGCCAGCAGTTTTACTACTGGGGCCAACGTCCTGACTTTC.